The 10 T cell receptor beta chains reported below all come from one sample, sequenced in a study of blood T cell repertoires in COVID-19. Data came from immunoSEQ multiplex PCR; TCRdb stores just in-frame clones and leaves some out. Of a few hundred thousand clones listed, 75% to 90% are singletons. Sequenced material: PBMCs or T cells enriched from blood (not recorded which). These receptors originate from a woman aged 25 to 39 who had recovered from COVID-19.

V gene TRBV30 combines with J gene TRBJ1-3, with 7 bases identical to TRBD1. Germline lookup yields CDR1 GTSNPN and CDR2 SVGIG (reference sequence). Unmatched junction bases numbered 5, after V lost 5 bases and J lost 4 bases. The CDR3 totals 13 residues. The CDR3 region has the DNA TGTGCCTGGGCCGGGACAGCAGGAAACACCATATATTTT. Translated: CAWAGTAGNTIYF.

This CDR3 is CASSLRQVSTDTQYF. DNA for the CDR3: TGTGCCAGCAGCTTACGACAGGTTAGCACAGATACGCAGTATTTT. This chain uses TRBV5-8 with TRBJ2-3; perhaps TRBD1 as D (6 bases). Trimming removed 2 bases at V and 0 bases at J, with 10 bases between. The CDR3 totals 15 residues. CDR1 is SGHTS and CDR2 is YDEGEE in the germline V gene.

This chain connects TRBV6-6 to TRBJ1-2; 9 nucleotides align to TRBD1. Germline V gives CDR1 MNHNY, CDR2 SVGAGI (reference sequence). V dropped 6 bases and J dropped 3; count of bases not matched to a gene: 8. There are 15 residues in the CDR3. The CDR3 loop reads CASRGLQGADYGYTF. The DNA of the CDR3 is TGTGCCAGCAGAGGCTTACAGGGGGCGGACTATGGCTACACCTTC.

This rearrangement joins TRBV19 to TRBJ2-7; 8 bases are shared with TRBD1. V was pared by 5 bases and J by 5 bases, with 11 bases of the junction left unmatched. The CDR3 runs 15 residues. The germline CDR1 and CDR2 sequences are LNHDA and SQIVND (reference sequence). In nucleotides, the CDR3 is TGTGCCAGTAGTCGGGCGGACAGGGTATTAGACGAGCAGTACTTC. Protein sequence: CASSRADRVLDEQYF. The variable domain in full, with the rest retrieved from reference TRBV19 and TRBJ2-7, is DGGITQSPKYLFRKEGQNVTLSCEQNLNHDAMYWYRQDPGQGLRLIYYSQIVNDFQKGDIAEGYSVSREKKESFPLTVTSAQKNPTAFYLCASSRADRVLDEQYFGPGTRLTVT.

The chain has TRBV5-4 and TRBJ2-2, with 11 bases identical to TRBD2. Losses at the gene ends were 5 bases for V and 1 base for J; bases not matched to a gene: 7. Looked up from germline, CDR1 is SGHNT and CDR2 is YYREEE (reference sequence). This CDR3 region has 17 residues. CDR3 sequence: CASSPLAGGLNTGELFF. The CDR3 DNA is TGTGCCAGCAGTCCTTTAGCGGGAGGGCTGAACACCGGGGAGCTGTTTTTT.

The V call is TRBV10-3, the J call TRBJ1-1; possible D gene TRBD1, 5 bases. Germline CDR1 and CDR2: ENHRY and SYGVKD. The V and J ends lost 8 bases and 1 base respectively, with 8 bases between them. The length of the CDR3 is 12 residues. Here the CDR3 reads CAIQQENTEAFF. In DNA, the CDR3 is TGTGCCATCCAACAGGAGAACACTGAAGCTTTCTTT.

The rearrangement joins TRBV9 to TRBJ1-4; D is unclear. Germline loops: CDR1 SGDLS, CDR2 YYNGEE. The CDR3 spans 17 residues. Trimming took off 0 bases at V and 0 bases at J, with 12 bases between the two ends. The CDR3 loop is CASSVGTVLSTNEKLFF. CDR3 bases: TGTGCCAGCAGCGTAGGTACAGTACTCTCAACTAATGAAAAACTGTTTTTT.

The chain couples TRBV28 to TRBJ1-5; no firm D call. Germline CDR1 reads MDHEN; CDR2 reads SYDVKM. The CDR3 length is 13 residues. V shed 5 bases and J shed 9 bases, with 14 bases lying between them. The CDR3 loop reads CASSHGRFRPQHF. CDR3 in DNA: TGTGCCAGCAGTCATGGCAGGTTTCGGCCCCAGCATTTT.

This clone showed up just a few times. The CDR3 spells CASSAGQAGSGELFF. DNA for the CDR3: TGTGCCAGTAGTGCGGGACAGGCCGGGTCCGGGGAGCTGTTTTTT. The V and J genes are TRBV19 and TRBJ2-2, with 8 bases identical to TRBD1. Germline CDR1 and CDR2: LNHDA and SQIVND (reference sequence). The V and J ends lost 5 bases and 6 bases, in that order; junction bases with no gene match: 8. The CDR3 has 15 amino acids.

CDR3 loop: CASSQEQGAFSNQPQHF. In nucleotides, the CDR3 is TGCGCCAGCAGCCAAGAGCAGGGGGCGTTTAGCAATCAGCCCCAGCATTTT. V and J are TRBV4-1 and TRBJ1-5, with 8 nucleotides matching TRBD1. The CDR3 loop spans 17 amino acids. Germline CDR1 reads MGHRA; CDR2 reads YSYEKL. Losses at the gene ends were 0 bases for V and 0 bases for J; bases not matched to a gene: 4.